These 30 T cell receptor beta chains were sequenced from one sample in a study of identical twins. TCRdb reanalysed the 5' RACE reads using MiXCR and keeps one entry per CDR3 protein. The table records 690,000 or so distinct CDR3 sequences, around 6.1% of them present only once. The sequenced sample was naive T cells sorted from blood. Receptor source: a man between 18 and 29 years old in good health.

The sample holds many counts of this clonotype. The chain carries TRBV7-6 and TRBJ2-3; D is tentatively TRBD1 or TRBD2 (6 bases each). V was trimmed by 1 base and J by 1 base, leaving 12 bases between them. Germline V gives CDR1 SGHVS, CDR2 FNYEAQ. This CDR3 has 16 residues. CDR3: CASSLDGGPGTDTQYF. In DNA form, the CDR3 reads TGTGCCAGCAGCTTAGATGGGGGGCCAGGCACAGATACGCAGTATTTT.

The chain joins TRBV18 to TRBJ2-5; D possibly corresponds to TRBD1 (5 bases). Germline V lookup: CDR1 KGHSH, CDR2 LQKENI. Trimming pared 3 bases from V and 3 bases from J, leaving 11 bases between. The CDR3 contains 14 residues. In DNA form, the CDR3 reads TGTGCCAGCTCACCGAGGCCACAGGAAGAGACCCAGTACTTC. Its protein product is CASSPRPQEETQYF.

This clonotype was detected many times. This sequence joins TRBV12-3 or TRBV12-4 and TRBJ2-5, with TRBD2 matching over 10 bases. The CDR3 loop spans 16 amino acids. V lost 3 bases to trimming and J lost 5 bases; unmatched junction nucleotides: 9. The CDR3 DNA reads TGTGCCAGCAGTTTGAACCTAGCGGGAGACCGGGAGACCCAGTACTTC. This sequence encodes CASSLNLAGDRETQYF.

This clonotype was counted only a few times. The chain couples TRBV20-1 to TRBJ2-6; a weak D match, TRBD2 (5 bases). Per germline, CDR1 DFQATT and CDR2 SNEGSKA (reference sequence). The CDR3 loop spans 14 amino acids. The V gene lost 6 bases and the J gene lost 0 bases, with 9 bases spanning the gap. CDR3 DNA sequence: TGCAGTGCCCGAGCGGACTCTGGGGCCAACGTCCTGACTTTC. As protein: CSARADSGANVLTF.

This clonotype was counted at least ten times. The CDR3 loop is CASSQAGEGETQYF. CDR3 bases: TGTGCCAGCAGCCAGGCGGGAGAGGGAGAGACCCAGTACTTC. The rearrangement links TRBV5-5 to TRBJ2-5; 7 nucleotides align to TRBD2. V lost 4 bases, J lost 4 bases, and 7 bases stayed unmatched. The CDR3 consists of 14 residues. Germline V gene data show CDR1 as SGHKS and CDR2 as YYEKEE (reference sequence).

The gene calls are TRBV7-8 and TRBJ2-1, with D possibly being TRBD2 (6 bases). V lost 5 bases to trimming and J lost 8 bases, with 22 bases between them. The germline gives CDR1 SGHVS, CDR2 FQNEAQ. The CDR3 contains 16 residues. In nucleotides, the CDR3 is TGTGCCAGCAGCCCCCCAAGGGAGGCCCCAATTGATGAGCAGTTCTTC. Amino acids: CASSPPREAPIDEQFF.

This clonotype was found many times. The chain joins TRBV5-1 to TRBJ2-7, with TRBD1 as a possible D gene (5 bases). With 4 bases removed from V and 5 bases from J, the gap between germline ends came to 13 bases. The CDR3 is 13 residues long. Germline lookup yields CDR1 SGHRS and CDR2 YFSETQ. The CDR3 protein is CASSTGRADEQYF. The CDR3 nucleotides are TGCGCCAGCAGCACTGGCAGGGCGGACGAGCAGTACTTC. The entire variable domain, with the rest obtained from reference TRBV5-1 and TRBJ2-7, is as follows: KAGVTQTPRYLIKTRGQQVTLSCSPISGHRSVSWYQQTPGQGLQFLFEYFSETQRNKGNFPGRFSGRQFSNSRSEMNVSTLELGDSALYLCASSTGRADEQYFGPGTRLTVT.

This clonotype was observed once. The final CDR3 position lacks the conserved phenylalanine or tryptophan, pointing to a likely read error. The chain uses TRBV11-2 and TRBJ2-1, with TRBD2 identical over 11 bases. The germline V gene encodes CDR1 SGHAT and CDR2 FQNNGV. The CDR3 totals 17 residues. V dropped 4 bases and J dropped 2; count of bases not matched to a gene: 7. The CDR3 DNA reads as TGTGCCAGCAGCTCCGGGACTAGCGGACTACCCTACAATGAGCAGTTCCTC. Protein sequence: CASSSGTSGLPYNEQFL.

This clonotype turned up a few times. The chain joins TRBV24-1 to TRBJ2-2, with 8 bases aligning to TRBD1. Trimming cost V 4 bases and J 1 base; bases outside gene matches: 4. Germline CDR1 and CDR2: KGHDR and SFDVKD. The CDR3 totals 16 residues. In nucleotides, the CDR3 is TGTGCCACCAGTGACCCGGGACAGGAGAACACCGGGGAGCTGTTTTTT. Translating gives CATSDPGQENTGELFF.

The V and J genes are TRBV10-3 and TRBJ2-6; 9 positions match TRBD1. Looked up from germline, CDR1 is ENHRY and CDR2 is SYGVKD. The CDR3 has 13 residues. Unmatched junction bases numbered 3, after V lost 2 bases and J lost 13 bases. CDR3 loop: CAISETTGGVLTF. The CDR3 nucleotides read TGTGCCATCAGTGAGACGACAGGGGGAGTCCTGACTTTC.

In this sample, this clonotype turned up many times. The chain links TRBV20-1 to TRBJ2-4; D unresolved. Germline V lookup: CDR1 DFQATT, CDR2 SNEGSKA (reference sequence). This CDR3 is 15 amino acids long. The V gene lost 3 bases and the J gene lost 0 bases, with 12 bases spanning the gap. As DNA, the CDR3 is TGCAGTGCTAGCTTTCGGACCCTAGCCAAAAACATTCAGTACTTC. Amino acids: CSASFRTLAKNIQYF.

There are many counts of this clonotype. The chain combines TRBV20-1 with TRBJ1-2, with D uncertain. The CDR3 is made up of 15 amino acids. V lost 1 base to trimming and J lost 8 bases, with 20 bases between them. Germline values: CDR1 DFQATT, CDR2 SNEGSKA (reference sequence). CDR3 sequence reads: CSARAPPKGVLGYTF. The CDR3 nucleotides read TGCAGTGCTAGAGCCCCCCCCAAAGGTGTTTTGGGCTACACCTTC.

V and J are TRBV27 and TRBJ2-7; D is perhaps TRBD1 (5 bases). V lost 3 bases, J lost 7 bases, and 13 bases lay in between. The CDR3 spans 13 residues. CDR1 is MNHEY, CDR2 SMNVEV, per germline (reference sequence). The CDR3 loop is CASSFNGHLEQYF. For the CDR3, the DNA is TGTGCCAGCAGTTTCAATGGACATCTAGAGCAGTACTTC.

This clonotype was picked up many times. This chain links TRBV5-1 with TRBJ2-3; TRBD1 is a possible D gene (6 bases). The CDR3 is 16 residues long. CDR1 and CDR2 from the germline V gene are SGHRS and YFSETQ. V was pared by 3 bases and J by 3 bases, with 17 bases between. CDR3 residues: CASSWGQLGSTDTQYF. In DNA, the CDR3 is TGCGCCAGCAGCTGGGGACAACTAGGCAGTACAGATACGCAGTATTTT. Using reference TRBV5-1 and TRBJ2-3 for the parts outside the CDR3, the full variable domain is KAGVTQTPRYLIKTRGQQVTLSCSPISGHRSVSWYQQTPGQGLQFLFEYFSETQRNKGNFPGRFSGRQFSNSRSEMNVSTLELGDSALYLCASSWGQLGSTDTQYFGPGTRLTVL.

Of note for this clonotype: It may be a read error: a sequence one base away is much more abundant. The genes are TRBV7-2 and TRBJ1-5; D unresolved. The CDR3 contains 15 residues. Germline CDR1 reads SGHTA; CDR2 reads FQGNSA. CDR3 region: CASRRDLGSNQPRHF. The CDR3 DNA reads as TGTGCCAGCAGGAGGGATCTGGGGAGCAATCAGCCCCGGCATTTT.

This clonotype was detected many times. The V call is TRBV5-1, the J call TRBJ2-1, with 8 bases matching TRBD2. Germline V CDR1 and CDR2: SGHRS, YFSETQ. The CDR3 spans 15 residues. V dropped 3 bases and J dropped 7; count of bases not matched to a gene: 9. Here the CDR3 DNA reads TGCGCCAGCAGCTCTGGAGCGGGAGTGGAAAATGAGCAGTTCTTC. Translation: CASSSGAGVENEQFF.

Many counts were recorded for this clonotype. The V call is TRBV20-1, the J call TRBJ1-2, with 7 bases aligning to TRBD1. This CDR3 is built from 12 residues. The germline V gene encodes CDR1 DFQATT and CDR2 SNEGSKA (reference sequence). CDR3 in DNA: TGCAGCGCCAGGGGGACGTCGGACGGCTACACCTTC. It translates to CSARGTSDGYTF.

This clonotype was found many times. J is TRBJ2-1 and V is TRBV12-5; D is uncertain. Trimming took off 4 bases at V and 9 bases at J, with 10 bases between the two ends. This CDR3 is 12 amino acids long. Germline values: CDR1 LGHNT, CDR2 FRNRAP. The CDR3 region has the DNA TGTGCTAGTGGTTCGGCCCAAGGTGAGCAGTTCTTC. It translates to CASGSAQGEQFF. The whole variable domain, remainder taken from reference TRBV12-5 and TRBJ2-1, is DARVTQTPRHKVTEMGQEVTMRCQPILGHNTVFWYRQTMMQGLELLAYFRNRAPLDDSGMPKDRFSAEMPDATLATLKIQPSEPRDSAVYFCASGSAQGEQFFGPGTRLTVL.

CDR3 in amino acids: CATSLPGQVIYEQFF. CDR3 in DNA: TGTGCCACCAGCTTGCCGGGACAGGTAATCTATGAGCAGTTCTTC. The chain links TRBV15 to TRBJ2-1, with 8 bases fitting TRBD1. The junction had 11 bases not matched to a gene; V was cut back by 5 bases and J by 8 bases. From germline, CDR1 is LNHNV and CDR2 YYDKDF (reference sequence). The CDR3 length is 15 residues.

This clonotype was seen only a few times. The V gene is TRBV30, the J gene TRBJ2-7; TRBD2 might be the D (5 bases). The CDR3 is 14 amino acids. Trimming removed 2 bases at V and 4 bases at J, with 15 bases between. Looked up from germline, CDR1 is GTSNPN and CDR2 is SVGIG (reference sequence). CDR3 coding DNA: TGTGCCTGGAGTCTAAGCGGAGTCTCATACGAGCAGTACGTC. Its translation is CAWSLSGVSYEQYV.

This clonotype has ten or more counts. The junction does not match germline at one end; this may be a read error. The rearrangement uses TRBV5-1 and TRBJ2-3; weak D call: TRBD1 (5 bases). The CDR3 contains 13 residues. The germline CDR1 and CDR2 sequences are SGHRS and YFSETQ. Written as DNA, the CDR3 is TGTGCCAGCAGCAGGGCGAGCACAGATACGCAGTATTTT. Its protein product is CASSRASTDTQYF.

The chain recombines TRBV2 with TRBJ2-6; D unresolved. Germline CDR1 SNHLY, CDR2 FYNNEI. The CDR3 extends over 13 amino acids. Trimming pared 10 bases from V and 1 base from J, leaving 8 bases between. This CDR3 is CATYISGANVLTF. CDR3 DNA sequence: TGTGCCACCTACATTTCTGGGGCCAACGTCCTGACTTTC.

This clonotype has ten or more counts. The chain uses TRBV28 and TRBJ2-1, with 12 bases matching TRBD2. This CDR3 comprises 20 residues. The V segment lost 3 bases and the J segment 4 bases; nucleotides outside the gene matches: 16. Germline-derived CDR1 and CDR2 are MDHEN and SYDVKM. CDR3 sequence: CASSFPTRLAGEGPYNEQFF. The CDR3 DNA is TGTGCCAGCAGTTTCCCCACAAGACTAGCGGGGGAGGGACCTTACAATGAGCAGTTCTTC.

This clonotype was counted at least ten times. V is TRBV27 and J is TRBJ2-3; D perhaps matches TRBD2 (6 bases). The germline V gene encodes CDR1 MNHEY and CDR2 SMNVEV (reference sequence). This CDR3 contains 14 residues. V was shortened by 4 bases and J by 1 base, with 9 bases between the two germline ends. The CDR3 reads CASSSGLRTDTQYF. For the CDR3, the DNA is TGTGCCAGCAGTTCGGGACTCCGCACAGATACGCAGTATTTT.

In its sample, this clonotype was seen many times. The chain carries TRBV7-6 and TRBJ2-7; D gene unclear. Germline lookup yields CDR1 SGHVS and CDR2 FNYEAQ. Trimming took 1 base from V and 3 from J, leaving 16 bases between them. The CDR3 totals 16 residues. CDR3 sequence reads: CASSLGTELSIYEQYF. The CDR3 bases are TGTGCCAGCAGCTTAGGGACGGAACTCTCCATCTACGAGCAGTACTTC.

There are a few counts of this clonotype. The gene calls are TRBV7-2 and TRBJ2-7; TRBD2 aligns across 7 bases. Germline values: CDR1 SGHTA, CDR2 FQGNSA. Trimming at V came to 5 bases and at J to 5 bases, leaving 12 bases not matched to a gene. There are 15 residues in the CDR3. The CDR3 is CASSPRGGSGNEQYF. The CDR3 DNA follows: TGTGCCAGCAGCCCCCGGGGCGGGAGTGGTAACGAGCAGTACTTC. Full variable domain (outside the CDR3, taken from reference TRBV7-2 and TRBJ2-7): GAGVSQSPSNKVTEKGKDVELRCDPISGHTALYWYRQSLGQGLEFLIYFQGNSAPDKSGLPSDRFSAERTGGSVSTLTIQRTQQEDSAVYLCASSPRGGSGNEQYFGPGTRLTVT.

This clonotype showed up many times. The J gene is TRBJ1-2, the V gene TRBV29-1; D gene uncertain. Germline V gives CDR1 SQVTM, CDR2 ANQGSEA. The CDR3 spans 12 residues. Trimming stripped 7 bases from V and 4 bases from J, with 13 bases between. The CDR3 reads CSAASGSYGYTF. The CDR3 DNA sequence: TGCAGCGCCGCCTCGGGTAGCTATGGCTACACCTTC.

This clonotype was seen many times. The J gene is TRBJ1-2, the V gene TRBV12-3 or TRBV12-4, with 9 bases that match TRBD1. V was pared by 0 bases and J by 6 bases, with 8 bases of the junction left unmatched. The CDR3 runs 16 residues. The CDR3 loop is CASSLADPGQGHGYTF. In nucleotides, the CDR3 is TGTGCCAGCAGTTTAGCGGACCCGGGACAGGGACATGGCTACACCTTC.

This clonotype was counted at least ten times. The J gene is TRBJ2-2, the V gene TRBV9; tentative D call: TRBD2 (6 bases). V was clipped by 2 bases and J by 7 bases, with 15 bases between them. This CDR3 region has 15 residues. Germline lookup yields CDR1 SGDLS and CDR2 YYNGEE. The CDR3 is CASSVRDSGHGELFF. In DNA form, the CDR3 reads TGTGCCAGCAGCGTTAGGGACTCGGGGCACGGGGAGCTGTTTTTT.

The chain carries TRBV7-6 and TRBJ2-1; weak D call: TRBD2 (6 bases). There are 14 residues in the CDR3. Trimming took 5 bases from V and 7 from J, leaving 15 bases between them. Germline V gives CDR1 SGHVS, CDR2 FNYEAQ. The CDR3 here is CASSPRRSGNEQFF. As DNA, the CDR3 is TGTGCCAGCAGCCCCCGTCGCAGCGGGAATGAGCAGTTCTTC. The variable domain in full, with the rest retrieved from reference TRBV7-6 and TRBJ2-1, is GAGVSQSPRYKVTKRGQDVALRCDPISGHVSLYWYRQALGQGPEFLTYFNYEAQQDKSGLPNDRFSAERPEGSISTLTIQRTEQRDSAMYRCASSPRRSGNEQFFGPGTRLTVL.